The 23 T cell receptor beta chains reported below all come from one sample, sequenced in a study of molecular identifiers for immune sequencing clone quantification. TCRdb fed the PCR reads into MiXCR, producing one record per CDR3 protein. The sample has about 97,000 distinct CDR3 sequences, 20% to 25% seen once. Sequenced input: naive CD8+ T cells from blood, with Jurkat cell RNA spiked in. Subset here: FACS-sorted CD8+CD4-CCR7+CD45RA+ naive T cells. The receptors were sampled from a human donor in good health. Some libraries in this study had Jurkat cell RNA spiked in.

About this clonotype: This could be a read error, since a much larger clone is one nucleotide away. V gene TRBV20-1 combines with J gene TRBJ2-7; D gene uncertain. The germline V gene encodes CDR1 DFQATT and CDR2 SNEGSKA (reference sequence). The CDR3 runs to 14 residues. CDR3 DNA: TGCAGTGCCCCACCGAATTTTTCCAGAGACGAGCGGTACTTC. It translates to CSAPPNFSRDERYF.

This clonotype was counted many times. The V gene is TRBV25-1, the J gene TRBJ2-5; no firm D call. The germline V and J ends were trimmed by 3 bases and 5 bases, with 10 bases remaining between them. CDR1 is MGHDK and CDR2 is SYGVNS in the germline V gene. The CDR3 is 13 residues long. The CDR3 nucleotides read TGTGCCAGCAGTGACGTGTACCGGGAGACCCAGTACTTC. Its translation: CASSDVYRETQYF.

This clonotype has at least ten counts. The chain couples TRBV20-1 to TRBJ2-3; D is possibly TRBD2 (5 bases). The length of the CDR3 is 14 residues. Trimming shortened V by 3 bases and J by 3 bases, and 13 bases separated the two germline ends. The germline CDR1 and CDR2 sequences are DFQATT and SNEGSKA (reference sequence). The CDR3 DNA reads as TGCAGTGCTAGTGATTTAGCGCCAACAGATACGCAGTATTTT. Amino acid sequence: CSASDLAPTDTQYF.

The table lists this clonotype with many counts. This rearrangement joins TRBV12-3 or TRBV12-4 to TRBJ2-3, with 10 nucleotides matching TRBD2. The CDR3 length is 16 residues. Unmatched junction bases numbered 10, after V lost 6 bases and J lost 4 bases. This CDR3 reads CASSHHTSGNADTQYF. CDR3 coding DNA: TGTGCCAGCAGCCACCACACTAGCGGGAACGCAGATACGCAGTATTTT.

This clonotype was detected a few times. This may be a read error, as it is one base from a much larger clone. The chain is built from TRBV9 and TRBJ2-3; TRBD2 is a possible D gene (5 bases). Germline CDR1 SGDLS, CDR2 YYNGEE. Trimming took off 9 bases at V and 5 bases at J, with 16 bases between the two ends. This CDR3 is 13 amino acids long. The CDR3: CATSLPSGDTQYF. For the CDR3, the DNA is TGTGCCACTAGCCTCCCGTCCGGAGATACGCAGTATTTT.

Ten or more counts support this clonotype. The V and J genes are TRBV7-9 and TRBJ2-7; a possible D gene is TRBD2 (7 bases). The CDR3 loop spans 16 amino acids. V gave up 4 bases and J gave up 6 bases, with 22 bases separating them. Germline CDR1 reads SEHNR; CDR2 reads FQNEAQ (reference sequence). The CDR3 DNA is TGTGCCAGCAGCTCTTTCTCCCAGGGGAGGGTGATCGAGCAGTACTTC. Protein sequence: CASSSFSQGRVIEQYF.

Many counts were recorded for this clonotype. The chain combines TRBV30 with TRBJ2-3; tentative D call: TRBD2 (6 bases). Trimming removed 3 bases at V and 0 bases at J, with 13 bases between. The CDR3 runs to 15 residues. Germline values: CDR1 GTSNPN, CDR2 SVGIG (reference sequence). The CDR3 nucleotides are TGTGCCTGGAGCGAAACTAGCAGTAGCACAGATACGCAGTATTTT. It yields the protein CAWSETSSSTDTQYF. Looking up the rest from reference TRBV30 and TRBJ2-3 gives the full variable domain: SQTIHQWPATLVQPVGSPLSLECTVEGTSNPNLYWYRQAAGRGLQLLFYSVGIGQISSEVPQNLSASRPQDRQFILSSKKLLLSDSGFYLCAWSETSSSTDTQYFGPGTRLTVL.

V usage is TRBV29-1 and J usage is TRBJ2-2, with D hard to call. Germline loops: CDR1 SQVTM, CDR2 ANQGSEA. This CDR3 comprises 12 residues. Trimming cost V 6 bases and J 6 bases, with 11 bases left between them. CDR3 loop: CSVLGCPGELFF. The CDR3 bases are TGCAGCGTGCTGGGGTGCCCCGGGGAGCTGTTTTTT.

This clonotype turned up a few times. The chain joins TRBV19 to TRBJ2-7; 10 nucleotides agree with TRBD1. V trimming: 3 bases; J trimming: 3 bases; junction bases outside the gene matches: 2. This CDR3 has 14 residues. The V gene's germline CDR1 is LNHDA and CDR2 SQIVND (reference sequence). The DNA for the CDR3 is TGTGCCAGTAGTATCAGGACAGGGGGCTACGAGCAGTACTTC. Its translation: CASSIRTGGYEQYF.

This chain uses TRBV5-1 with TRBJ2-1; 7 nucleotides agree with TRBD1. J was trimmed by 3 bases and V by 1 base; bases with no gene match: 4. Germline lookup yields CDR1 SGHRS and CDR2 YFSETQ. The CDR3 covers 15 residues. CDR3 sequence (DNA): TGCGCCAGCAGCTTGTATACAGGGGACTACAATGAGCAGTTCTTC. This codes for CASSLYTGDYNEQFF.

V usage is TRBV6-6 and J usage is TRBJ1-1, with a possible D match to TRBD1 (5 bases). Germline V gene lookup returns CDR1 MNHNY and CDR2 SVGAGI (reference sequence). There are 12 residues in the CDR3. V was shortened by 2 bases and J by 8 bases, with 9 bases between the two germline ends. CDR3 amino acids: CASSYQGAEAFF. The CDR3 coding sequence is TGTGCCAGCAGTTACCAGGGCGCGGAAGCTTTCTTT.

This clonotype has at least ten counts. The chain employs TRBV12-3 or TRBV12-4 and TRBJ2-7; possibly TRBD1 or TRBD2 for D (5 bases each). The V end was cut by 5 bases, the J end by 6 bases, with 17 bases between. The CDR3 has 14 residues. The CDR3 DNA follows: TGTGCCAGCAGTCTATCCCAGGGACCCGGCGAGCAGTACTTC. It yields the protein CASSLSQGPGEQYF.

The gene calls are TRBV20-1 and TRBJ2-5, with 10 nucleotides matching TRBD1. The V segment lost 1 base and the J segment 2 bases; nucleotides outside the gene matches: 10. CDR3 length: 17 residues. Germline values: CDR1 DFQATT, CDR2 SNEGSKA (reference sequence). The DNA of the CDR3 is TGCAGTGCTAGAGGTCCGACAGGGGGCGCAGGGCAAGAGACCCAGTACTTC. It yields the protein CSARGPTGGAGQETQYF.

This clonotype was counted between two and nine times. The chain combines TRBV6-6 with TRBJ2-5; TRBD2 aligns across 8 bases. The trim removed 5 bases at V and 1 base at J, leaving 6 bases unmatched. Looked up from germline, CDR1 is MNHNY and CDR2 is SVGAGI (reference sequence). The CDR3 totals 15 residues. Written as DNA, the CDR3 is TGTGCCAGCAGTATCTTAGCGGGACTCCAAGAGACCCAGTACTTC. Its translation is CASSILAGLQETQYF.

This clonotype was counted many times. The V gene is TRBV27, the J gene TRBJ2-3; D is uncertain. The CDR3 totals 14 residues. Trimming stripped 3 bases from V and 6 bases from J, with 13 bases between. CDR1 and CDR2 (germline): MNHEY, SMNVEV (reference sequence). The CDR3 DNA reads as TGTGCCAGCAGTTTCGGAGCGTACGGCGATACGCAGTATTTT. Translation gives CASSFGAYGDTQYF.

About this clonotype: At one boundary the junction diverges from the germline segment, which might be a read error. The J gene is TRBJ2-5, the V gene TRBV28; 11 bases are shared with TRBD2. The CDR3 has 16 amino acids. The germline gives CDR1 MDHEN, CDR2 SYDVKM. CDR3 sequence (DNA): TGTGCCAGCAGTGCTCGACTAGCGGGATCGCAAGAGCCCCAGTACTTC. It encodes CASSARLAGSQEPQYF.

This clonotype came up many times. The chain combines TRBV9 with TRBJ1-1; 7 nucleotides line up with TRBD1. The V and J ends lost 0 bases and 2 bases, in that order; junction bases with no gene match: 4. The CDR3 totals 15 residues. Germline loops: CDR1 SGDLS, CDR2 YYNGEE. Written as DNA, the CDR3 is TGTGCCAGCAGCGTAGTTGGGACAGCCAACACTGAAGCTTTCTTT. As protein: CASSVVGTANTEAFF.

About this clonotype: A much larger clone lies one base from this, so it may be a read error. J is TRBJ2-1 and V is TRBV15; TRBD1 matches at 10 bases. The CDR3 length is 14 residues. The V gene's germline CDR1 is LNHNV and CDR2 YYDKDF (reference sequence). The DNA for the CDR3 is TGTGCCACCGCAGCGGGACAGGGGTACAGTGAGCAGTTCTTC. It yields the protein CATAAGQGYSEQFF.

This clonotype was counted many times. The CDR3 DNA reads as TGCAGCTCATCAACAGCCACCAACACTGAAGCTTTCTTT. Translated, it gives CSSSTATNTEAFF. The V and J genes are TRBV29-1 and TRBJ1-1; D unresolved. This CDR3 is 13 amino acids long. V was shortened by 8 bases and J by 2 bases, with 15 bases between the two germline ends. Germline CDR1 reads SQVTM; CDR2 reads ANQGSEA.

Comments on this clonotype: It may be a read error: a sequence one base away is much more abundant. This chain uses TRBV13 with TRBJ2-3; D is ambiguous. This CDR3 has 14 amino acids. CDR1 PRHDT and CDR2 FYEKMQ come from the germline V gene (reference sequence). CDR3 bases: TGTGTCAGCAGTTCGTCTGCTAGCACAGATACGCAGTATTTT. The encoded protein is CVSSSSASTDTQYF.

This clonotype was seen only once. At one end, the junction sequence differs from germline, possibly due to a read error. The chain links TRBV7-3 to TRBJ1-1; TRBD1 aligns across 8 bases. The CDR3 totals 14 residues. Germline V gives CDR1 SGHTA, CDR2 FQGTGA. The CDR3 is CASRLTGGGTEAFF. CDR3 sequence (DNA): TGTGCCAGCCGCTTAACAGGGGGGGGCACTGAAGCTTTCTTT.

This clonotype has at least ten counts. The V and J genes are TRBV20-1 and TRBJ2-7, with TRBD1 matching 9 bases. Germline V gene data show CDR1 as DFQATT and CDR2 as SNEGSKA (reference sequence). The trim removed 5 bases at V and 1 base at J, leaving 6 bases unmatched. The CDR3 totals 14 residues. The CDR3 DNA reads TGCAGTGCTTGGACCGGGACAGGGTCCTACGAGCAGTACTTC. Protein product: CSAWTGTGSYEQYF.

This clonotype appeared a few times. The chain has TRBV27 and TRBJ2-7; 9 positions match TRBD2. CDR3 length: 14 residues. V gave up 4 bases and J gave up 5 bases; unmatched junction bases: 6. The V gene's germline CDR1 is MNHEY and CDR2 SMNVEV (reference sequence). CDR3 protein: CASSWREGLDEQYF. The DNA of the CDR3 is TGTGCCAGCAGTTGGCGGGAGGGCCTCGACGAGCAGTACTTC.